These 23 T cell receptor beta chains came from one sample sequenced in a study of T-cell reconstitution after alpha-beta-depleted transplantation in children. Researchers prepared the TCRbeta library using unique molecular identifiers, the study reports. TCRdb used MiXCR to reprocess the PCR reads, holding one entry per CDR3 protein. Counted here are over 200,000 distinct CDR3 sequences, roughly 15% occurring once; the ten biggest clones make up around 45%. The sequencing used PBMCs, mostly from graft donor cells, collected 360 days after TCRalphabeta/CD19-depleted stem cell transplant. All receptors derive from a male patient between 2 and 10 years old who had a stem cell transplant for acute lymphoblastic leukemia, so the T cells may come from the graft donor.

CDR3: CASSFPTTGELFF. DNA of the CDR3: TGTGCCAGCAGCTTCCCAACGACCGGGGAGCTGTTTTTT. The chain recombines TRBV7-9 with TRBJ2-2; D call uncertain. V was trimmed by 3 bases and J by 5 bases, leaving 7 bases between them. Germline assignment: CDR1 SEHNR and CDR2 FQNEAQ (reference sequence). The CDR3 runs 13 residues.

The chain carries TRBV2 and TRBJ2-1, with D tentatively TRBD2 (5 bases). Between the trimmed V and J ends, which lost 4 bases and 9 bases, there was a span of 13 bases. This CDR3 region has 13 residues. Germline assignment: CDR1 SNHLY and CDR2 FYNNEI. The CDR3 region has the DNA TGTGCCAGCAGTGGGGAACTAGGCGGTGAGCAGTTCTTC. This sequence encodes CASSGELGGEQFF.

This clonotype occurred a few times. The genes are TRBV7-9 and TRBJ2-3; no definite D call. The CDR3 consists of 15 residues. Trimming left V 2 bases short and J 5 bases short, with 14 bases between. Germline V gives CDR1 SEHNR, CDR2 FQNEAQ (reference sequence). CDR3 sequence: CASSLRRNAEDTQYF. In nucleotides, the CDR3 is TGTGCCAGCAGCTTACGCAGAAATGCTGAAGATACGCAGTATTTT.

The V call is TRBV10-3, the J call TRBJ1-4, with D possibly TRBD1 on 5 matching bases. Trimming took 6 bases from V and 6 from J, leaving 8 bases between them. The germline CDR1 and CDR2 sequences are ENHRY and SYGVKD. The CDR3 totals 12 residues. The CDR3 loop reads CAISVTDEKLFF. The CDR3 DNA sequence: TGTGCCATCAGCGTGACAGATGAAAAACTGTTTTTT.

This clonotype has a handful of counts. The rearrangement links TRBV20-1 to TRBJ2-3, with a weak D call TRBD2 (6 bases). Trimming took 2 bases from V and 1 from J, leaving 13 bases between them. The CDR3 length is 15 residues. The germline CDR1 and CDR2 sequences are DFQATT and SNEGSKA (reference sequence). CDR3 amino acids: CSARPDPGGTDTQYF. CDR3 bases: TGCAGTGCTAGACCGGACCCGGGGGGCACAGATACGCAGTATTTT.

The J gene is TRBJ2-7, the V gene TRBV6-5, with no clear D. CDR1 MNHEY and CDR2 SVGAGI come from the germline V gene. The CDR3 runs to 14 residues. Deletions cut 2 bases from V and 1 base from J, with 9 bases between. The CDR3 reads CASSYRPDSYEQYF. As DNA, the CDR3 is TGTGCCAGCAGTTACCGCCCGGATTCCTACGAGCAGTACTTC.

The chain joins TRBV14 to TRBJ2-1, with 8 bases lining up with TRBD2. The CDR3 length is 13 residues. Trimming removed 4 bases from V and 7 bases from J; junction bases left unmatched: 3. Germline V lookup: CDR1 SGHDN, CDR2 FVKESK. The CDR3 reads CASSPGTRNEQFF. The CDR3 region has the DNA TGTGCCAGCAGCCCCGGGACTAGGAATGAGCAGTTCTTC.

In this sample, this clonotype turned up a few times. This chain uses TRBV20-1 with TRBJ1-1, with TRBD1 matching 10 bases. J was trimmed by 1 base and V by 5 bases; bases with no gene match: 7. This CDR3 contains 15 residues. Germline CDR1 and CDR2: DFQATT and SNEGSKA (reference sequence). CDR3 amino acids: CSAGGQGLGNTEAFF. The CDR3 DNA follows: TGCAGTGCTGGGGGACAGGGGTTGGGGAACACTGAAGCTTTCTTT.

The sample holds a few counts of this clonotype. The V call is TRBV6-1, the J call TRBJ2-5, with D unclear. The CDR3 covers 17 residues. Germline loops: CDR1 MNHNS, CDR2 SASEGT. The V end was cut by 4 bases, the J end by 4 bases, with 22 bases between. CDR3 DNA sequence: TGTGCCAGCAGTGCGTACGCTTCGGGCACAGTAGGAGAGACCCAGTACTTC. Translated: CASSAYASGTVGETQYF.

The chain has TRBV5-5 and TRBJ2-5, with 12 bases aligning to TRBD2. The germline V gene has CDR1 SGHKS and CDR2 YYEKEE (reference sequence). After removal of 8 bases from V and 5 bases from J, the junction contained 7 bases not matched to a gene. The CDR3 has 14 residues. CDR3 region: CASLLAGGVETQYF. The CDR3 nucleotides are TGTGCCAGTTTACTAGCGGGGGGTGTGGAGACCCAGTACTTC. The variable domain in full, with the rest retrieved from reference TRBV5-5 and TRBJ2-5, is DAGVTQSPTHLIKTRGQQVTLRCSPISGHKSVSWYQQVLGQGPQFIFQYYEKEERGRGNFPDRFSARQFPNYSSELNVNALLLGDSALYLCASLLAGGVETQYFGPGTRLLVL.

This clonotype was found a few times. The gene calls are TRBV3-1 and TRBJ2-7, with D perhaps matching TRBD2 (5 bases). Trimming took 1 base from V and 6 from J, leaving 13 bases between them. Germline CDR1 is LGHDT and CDR2 is YNNKEL (reference sequence). This CDR3 contains 14 residues. Here the CDR3 reads CASSQGLAGSEQYF. DNA of the CDR3: TGTGCCAGCAGCCAAGGGCTAGCAGGATCCGAGCAGTACTTC.

CDR3 DNA: TGTGCCAGCAGTTTGCCAGGGGCCCCTTTCAATCAGCCCCAGCATTTT. Translating gives CASSLPGAPFNQPQHF. This chain connects TRBV28 to TRBJ1-5, with D perhaps TRBD1 (6 bases). The CDR3 contains 16 residues. The germline V gene has CDR1 MDHEN and CDR2 SYDVKM. V lost 3 bases, J lost 3 bases, and 15 bases lay in between.

This clonotype was seen ten or more times. J is TRBJ2-1 and V is TRBV27; the match to TRBD2 covers 10 bases. Trimming took 3 bases from V and 7 from J; bases not matched to a gene: 6. The germline CDR1 and CDR2 sequences are MNHEY and SMNVEV (reference sequence). CDR3 length: 15 amino acids. This chain's CDR3 is CASSFSSGGVNEQFF. The CDR3 DNA sequence: TGTGCCAGCAGTTTCTCTAGCGGGGGTGTAAATGAGCAGTTCTTC.

In the case of this clonotype: The junction does not match germline at one end; this may be a read error. This rearrangement joins TRBV7-7 to TRBJ2-5; the D gene is possibly TRBD2 (5 bases). The germline V gene encodes CDR1 SSHAT and CDR2 FNYEAQ (reference sequence). This CDR3 is 15 amino acids long. CDR3 region: CASSLAGGREETQYF. The CDR3 coding sequence is TGTGCTAGCAGCTTAGCAGGCGGGCGCGAAGAGACCCAGTACTTC.

The chain links TRBV6-2 or TRBV6-3 to TRBJ2-2, with D hard to call. CDR3 length: 17 residues. V dropped 2 bases and J dropped 1 base, with 14 bases sitting between them. Germline V gene data show CDR1 as MNHEY and CDR2 as SVGEGT. The CDR3 DNA reads as TGTGCCAGCAGTTACGCTATAGGGTTTCAGAACACCGGGGAGCTGTTTTTT. Residues: CASSYAIGFQNTGELFF.

There are a few counts of this clonotype. The chain uses TRBV12-3 or TRBV12-4 and TRBJ2-7; D call uncertain. V lost 7 bases to trimming and J lost 4 bases, with 14 bases between them. CDR3 length: 13 amino acids. In nucleotides, the CDR3 is TGTGCCAGCAATTCGGACGGAGCTTACGAGCAGTACTTC. It translates to CASNSDGAYEQYF.

The chain links TRBV10-3 to TRBJ1-1; TRBD1 might be the D (5 bases). The V end lost 3 bases, the J end lost 1 base, and 12 bases lay between the germline ends. Germline V gene data show CDR1 as ENHRY and CDR2 as SYGVKD. The CDR3 length is 15 residues. CDR3 DNA sequence: TGTGCCATCAGTGAATTGGGGCAGGGGAACACTGAAGCTTTCTTT. It codes for CAISELGQGNTEAFF.

The chain combines TRBV7-6 with TRBJ2-6; no clear D gene. The CDR3 covers 16 residues. The V gene lost 0 bases and the J gene lost 0 bases, with 6 bases spanning the gap. Germline CDR1 SGHVS, CDR2 FNYEAQ. The CDR3: CASSLAGSSGANVLTF. CDR3 sequence (DNA): TGTGCCAGCAGCTTAGCAGGGTCCTCTGGGGCCAACGTCCTGACTTTC.

This clonotype was detected only a few times. V gene TRBV7-2 combines with J gene TRBJ2-1; D not resolved. This CDR3 is built from 11 residues. V was cut by 0 bases and J by 15 bases, with 9 bases left in between. Germline V gene data show CDR1 as SGHTA and CDR2 as FQGNSA. In DNA, the CDR3 is TGTGCCAGCAGCTTAGCGATAAGTTGGTTCTTC. Amino acids: CASSLAISWFF.

The gene calls are TRBV5-1 and TRBJ2-2; D not resolved. V lost 1 base and J lost 3, with 4 bases in between. The CDR3 loop spans 13 amino acids. Per the germline V gene, CDR1 is SGHRS and CDR2 is YFSETQ. In nucleotides, the CDR3 is TGCGCCAGCAGCTTGCGGTACACCGGGGAGCTGTTTTTT. Amino acids: CASSLRYTGELFF.

This clonotype was detected ten times or more. The chain carries TRBV5-1 and TRBJ2-7, with D unresolved. Trimming shortened V by 4 bases and J by 3 bases, and 17 bases separated the two germline ends. The CDR3 is made up of 15 amino acids. Per the germline V gene, CDR1 is SGHRS and CDR2 is YFSETQ. The CDR3 loop reads CASSHDTELSYEQYF. CDR3 DNA sequence: TGCGCCAGCAGCCACGACACCGAATTGAGCTACGAGCAGTACTTC. The whole variable domain, remainder taken from reference TRBV5-1 and TRBJ2-7, is KAGVTQTPRYLIKTRGQQVTLSCSPISGHRSVSWYQQTPGQGLQFLFEYFSETQRNKGNFPGRFSGRQFSNSRSEMNVSTLELGDSALYLCASSHDTELSYEQYFGPGTRLTVT.

This clonotype was seen just once. The chain carries TRBV7-6 and TRBJ1-5; D is possibly TRBD1 (5 bases). The germline V gene encodes CDR1 SGHVS and CDR2 FNYEAQ. The CDR3 is 14 amino acids. V was shortened by 3 bases and J by 5 bases, with 11 bases between the two germline ends. CDR3 sequence: CASSLGGRDQPQHF. The CDR3 region has the DNA TGTGCCAGCAGCTTGGGGGGGAGGGATCAGCCCCAGCATTTT.

This rearrangement joins TRBV3-1 to TRBJ2-7, with D possibly TRBD1 on 6 matching bases. Trimming stripped 0 bases from V and 4 bases from J, with 10 bases between. The CDR3 extends over 14 amino acids. Germline assignment: CDR1 LGHDT and CDR2 YNNKEL (reference sequence). In DNA, the CDR3 is TGTGCCAGCAGCCAAGAGGGGGCGGTGTACGAGCAGTACTTC. Amino acid sequence: CASSQEGAVYEQYF.